Below are 15 T cell receptor beta chains sequenced from a single sample in a study of cytomegalovirus exposure and HLA in healthy donors. With 60 Vbeta and 13 Jbeta primers, the PCR was carried out. Profiled with immunoSEQ multiplex PCR; TCRdb holds only in-frame clones, not every one. Counted here are approximately 110,000 clones, 73% occurring once; the ten biggest clones make up more than 4.5%. The specimen sequenced was PBMCs. These receptors were obtained from a man between 60 and 75 years old in good health and CMV-seropositive.

The chain combines TRBV11-2 with TRBJ2-1; D might be TRBD2 (6 bases). The CDR3 is 14 amino acids. Germline V gene data show CDR1 as SGHAT and CDR2 as FQNNGV. V was trimmed by 5 bases and J by 2 bases, leaving 10 bases between them. The CDR3, as DNA: TGTGCCAGCAGCCCGGCGGGACCCTACAATGAGCAGTTCTTC. It is translated as CASSPAGPYNEQFF.

V is TRBV7-9 and J is TRBJ2-3; perhaps TRBD2 as D (5 bases). Germline V gene sequence: CDR1 SEHNR, CDR2 FQNEAQ (reference sequence). The CDR3 extends over 16 amino acids. V shed 7 bases and J shed 0 bases, with 17 bases lying between them. The CDR3 loop reads CASTELEVSSTDTQYF. CDR3 bases: TGTGCCAGCACCGAACTGGAGGTCTCAAGCACAGATACGCAGTATTTT.

V gene TRBV7-9 combines with J gene TRBJ2-3, with 10 bases fitting TRBD1. V trimming: 5 bases; J trimming: 2 bases; junction bases outside the gene matches: 10. This CDR3 is 17 amino acids long. CDR1 is SEHNR, CDR2 FQNEAQ, per germline (reference sequence). The CDR3 loop is CASSTADRGRPTDTQYF. Here the CDR3 DNA reads TGTGCCAGCAGCACCGCCGACAGGGGGCGCCCCACAGATACGCAGTATTTT.

The chain combines TRBV30 with TRBJ1-4; 10 bases are shared with TRBD1. This CDR3 spans 14 amino acids. Unmatched junction bases numbered 5, after V lost 3 bases and J lost 7 bases. Germline-derived CDR1 and CDR2 are GTSNPN and SVGIG (reference sequence). This chain's CDR3 is CAWRADRGIEKLFF. The CDR3, as DNA: TGTGCCTGGAGGGCGGACAGGGGGATTGAAAAACTGTTTTTT.

The sample holds a few counts of this clone. The chain couples TRBV19 to TRBJ1-4; D is possibly TRBD1 (6 bases). The CDR3 extends over 14 amino acids. Trimming pared 11 bases from V and 7 bases from J, leaving 20 bases between. The germline V gene encodes CDR1 LNHDA and CDR2 SQIVND (reference sequence). The CDR3, as DNA: TGTGCCTGTGCCCAGGGGCAGGGAAGTGAAAAACTGTTTTTT. It yields the protein CACAQGQGSEKLFF. The full variable domain, completed using reference TRBV19 and TRBJ1-4, is DGGITQSPKYLFRKEGQNVTLSCEQNLNHDAMYWYRQDPGQGLRLIYYSQIVNDFQKGDIAEGYSVSREKKESFPLTVTSAQKNPTAFYLCACAQGQGSEKLFFGSGTQLSVL.

The chain employs TRBV7-6 and TRBJ2-3; D might be TRBD1 (7 bases). The V end lost 0 bases, the J end lost 2 bases, and 12 bases lay between the germline ends. This CDR3 has 16 residues. The germline V gene has CDR1 SGHVS and CDR2 FNYEAQ. The CDR3 nucleotides read TGTGCCAGCAGCTTAGCGCGGGGACAGATCACAGATACGCAGTATTTT. Its protein product is CASSLARGQITDTQYF. The variable domain in full, with the rest retrieved from reference TRBV7-6 and TRBJ2-3, is GAGVSQSPRYKVTKRGQDVALRCDPISGHVSLYWYRQALGQGPEFLTYFNYEAQQDKSGLPNDRFSAERPEGSISTLTIQRTEQRDSAMYRCASSLARGQITDTQYFGPGTRLTVL.

The V gene is TRBV7-2, the J gene TRBJ2-1; TRBD2 aligns across 7 bases. Per germline, CDR1 SGHTA and CDR2 FQGNSA. The CDR3 extends over 15 amino acids. The V gene end was trimmed by 10 bases and the J gene end by 4 bases; junction bases not matched to a gene: 13. The CDR3 protein is CATPHPTSVYNEQFF. In DNA form, the CDR3 reads TGTGCCACTCCCCACCCCACTAGCGTATACAATGAGCAGTTCTTC. The full variable domain, rest sourced from reference TRBV7-2 and TRBJ2-1, is GAGVSQSPSNKVTEKGKDVELRCDPISGHTALYWYRQSLGQGLEFLIYFQGNSAPDKSGLPSDRFSAERTGGSVSTLTIQRTQQEDSAVYLCATPHPTSVYNEQFFGPGTRLTVL.

The V call is TRBV10-1, the J call TRBJ1-3; D gene unclear. Germline V gene lookup returns CDR1 WNHNN and CDR2 SYGVQD (reference sequence). Trimming pared 4 bases from V and 4 bases from J, leaving 11 bases between. The CDR3 is made up of 14 amino acids. CDR3 sequence reads: CASSASGVGNTIYF. Here the CDR3 DNA reads TGCGCCAGCAGTGCCTCCGGGGTCGGAAACACCATATATTTT.

This chain uses TRBV15 with TRBJ1-1; D gene unclear. Germline CDR1 and CDR2: LNHNV and YYDKDF (reference sequence). CDR3 length: 14 residues. V lost 3 bases to trimming and J lost 4 bases, with 12 bases between them. The CDR3 here is CATSSRVSGTEAFF. In DNA form, the CDR3 reads TGTGCCACCAGCAGCCGAGTTTCAGGCACTGAAGCTTTCTTT. The full variable domain, rest sourced from reference TRBV15 and TRBJ1-1, is DAMVIQNPRYQVTQFGKPVTLSCSQTLNHNVMYWYQQKSSQAPKLLFHYYDKDFNNEADTPDNFQSRRPNTSFCFLDIRSPGLGDTAMYLCATSSRVSGTEAFFGQGTRLTVV.

The chain uses TRBV2 and TRBJ1-6; D perhaps matches TRBD1 (6 bases). The CDR3 totals 15 residues. Per germline, CDR1 SNHLY and CDR2 FYNNEI. Trimming pared 4 bases from V and 7 bases from J, leaving 14 bases between. CDR3 coding DNA: TGTGCCAGCAGTGCAACGGACAGTGAAAATTCACCCCTCCACTTT. It is translated as CASSATDSENSPLHF.

This clone occurred once. The CDR3 DNA is TGCAGCGTTGGACCCAGCGTTGGGACTGAAGCTTTCTTT. It yields the protein CSVGPSVGTEAFF. The chain recombines TRBV29-1 with TRBJ1-1; D is ambiguous. The CDR3 is 13 amino acids. Germline CDR1 reads SQVTM; CDR2 reads ANQGSEA. V lost 4 bases, J lost 5 bases, and 14 bases lay in between. The full variable domain, with the rest looked up from reference TRBV29-1 and TRBJ1-1, is SAVISQKPSRDICQRGTSLTIQCQVDSQVTMMFWYRQQPGQSLTLIATANQGSEATYESGFVIDKFPISRPNLTFSTLTVSNMSPEDSSIYLCSVGPSVGTEAFFGQGTRLTVV.

This clone was counted between two and nine times. The chain links TRBV28 to TRBJ1-5; D may be TRBD1 (5 bases). Germline CDR1 and CDR2: MDHEN and SYDVKM. The CDR3 extends over 17 amino acids. Trimming removed 3 bases at V and 7 bases at J, with 22 bases between. In DNA form, the CDR3 reads TGTGCCAGCAGTTTGGGGGGACTGGGAGTCTGGGGCCAGCCCCAGCATTTT. Protein product: CASSLGGLGVWGQPQHF.

The chain links TRBV6-1 to TRBJ1-1; D might be TRBD1 (6 bases). Germline V lookup: CDR1 MNHNS, CDR2 SASEGT. This CDR3 is 19 amino acids long. V lost 3 bases and J 0 bases, leaving 23 bases between the germline ends. CDR3 sequence reads: CASSDGLGIRGGVNTEAFF. The CDR3 DNA reads as TGTGCCAGCAGTGATGGCCTGGGAATCAGGGGAGGGGTGAACACTGAAGCTTTCTTT.

This chain links TRBV7-6 with TRBJ2-5, with D possibly TRBD2 on 6 matching bases. Trimming cost V 1 base and J 8 bases, with 11 bases left between them. The CDR3 consists of 13 residues. Germline V gene sequence: CDR1 SGHVS, CDR2 FNYEAQ. CDR3: CASSLDSGRTQYF. The CDR3 DNA reads as TGTGCCAGCAGCTTAGATTCCGGGAGAACCCAGTACTTC.

The V and J genes are TRBV18 and TRBJ2-5, with TRBD2 identical over 8 bases. CDR1 KGHSH and CDR2 LQKENI come from the germline V gene. This CDR3 region has 15 residues. With 2 bases clipped from V and 3 bases from J, the junction kept 5 bases outside the gene matches. The DNA for the CDR3 is TGTGCCAGCTCACCAGGAAGCGGGAGAAAAGAGACCCAGTACTTC. Translated: CASSPGSGRKETQYF.